Below are 10 T cell receptor beta chains sequenced from a single sample in a study of control samples from healthy donors and cancer patients. Measured with immunoSEQ multiplex PCR; TCRdb has only the in-frame clones, and not every one. The sample carries 200,000 or so clones, just under 95% recorded once. The sequencing input was blood. The receptors come from a man aged 50 to 60 in good health.

The chain employs TRBV20-1 and TRBJ2-7; D unresolved. CDR1 is DFQATT and CDR2 is SNEGSKA in the germline V gene (reference sequence). The CDR3 covers 13 residues. Trimming took 3 bases from V and 2 from J, leaving 11 bases between them. CDR3 in DNA: TGCAGTGCTAGTTTTCCAGGAACCTACGAGCAGTACTTC. Amino acid sequence: CSASFPGTYEQYF.

This chain connects TRBV5-1 to TRBJ2-5; D may be TRBD1 or TRBD2 (5 bases each). Per the germline V gene, CDR1 is SGHRS and CDR2 is YFSETQ. Trimming removed 4 bases from V and 2 bases from J, with 9 bases in between. The CDR3 sequence is 13 residues long. This CDR3 reads CASSSEGQETQYF. The CDR3 DNA reads TGCGCCAGCAGCAGTGAGGGGCAAGAGACCCAGTACTTC. Based on the CDR3 plus reference TRBV5-1 and TRBJ2-5, the full variable domain is KAGVTQTPRYLIKTRGQQVTLSCSPISGHRSVSWYQQTPGQGLQFLFEYFSETQRNKGNFPGRFSGRQFSNSRSEMNVSTLELGDSALYLCASSSEGQETQYFGPGTRLLVL.

The chain links TRBV5-1 to TRBJ1-1; D is uncertain. The germline gives CDR1 SGHRS, CDR2 YFSETQ. The CDR3 has 15 residues. Trimming removed 4 bases at V and 0 bases at J, with 13 bases between. The DNA for the CDR3 is TGCGCCAGCAGCCCTCGGGAGGGTTTGAACACTGAAGCTTTCTTT. This gives the protein CASSPREGLNTEAFF.

The J gene is TRBJ1-5, the V gene TRBV4-1, with D possibly TRBD1 on 5 matching bases. The length of the CDR3 is 15 residues. V was shortened by 2 bases and J by 1 base, with 9 bases between the two germline ends. Looked up from germline, CDR1 is MGHRA and CDR2 is YSYEKL. Here the CDR3 reads CASSQLGLSNQPQHF. The DNA for the CDR3 is TGCGCCAGCAGCCAATTGGGACTGAGCAATCAGCCCCAGCATTTT.

This clone came up once. This chain joins TRBV5-1 and TRBJ2-7; 8 bases map to TRBD1. V gave up 4 bases and J gave up 6 bases; unmatched junction bases: 0. The CDR3 runs 11 residues. Per germline, CDR1 SGHRS and CDR2 YFSETQ. Here the CDR3 DNA reads TGCGCCAGCAGCGACAGGGGCGAGCAGTACTTC. This gives the protein CASSDRGEQYF.

This clone is a singleton in its sample. The CDR3 is CASSDLGGEYAFF. CDR3 sequence (DNA): TGTGCCAGCAGTGATTTAGGGGGCGAGTACGCTTTCTTT. V gene TRBV6-1 combines with J gene TRBJ1-1, with 7 bases that match TRBD1. The ends lost 3 bases at V and 11 bases at J; junction bases unmatched: 9. CDR1 and CDR2 from the germline V gene are MNHNS and SASEGT. CDR3 size: 13 residues.

The CDR3 here is CASQEGRDEKLFF. CDR3 bases: TGTGCCAGTCAGGAGGGTAGGGATGAAAAACTGTTTTTT. V gene TRBV19 combines with J gene TRBJ1-4; no reliable D call. This CDR3 has 13 amino acids. The V end was cut by 8 bases, the J end by 6 bases, with 13 bases between. Per germline, CDR1 LNHDA and CDR2 SQIVND (reference sequence).

The chain joins TRBV27 to TRBJ1-2; 8 positions agree with TRBD1. V gave up 2 bases and J gave up 6 bases; unmatched junction bases: 11. Germline V gene sequence: CDR1 MNHEY, CDR2 SMNVEV (reference sequence). This CDR3 is built from 16 residues. The CDR3 coding sequence is TGTGCCAGCAGTTTAATCGCAGGGGGCCTTATTGATGGCTACACCTTC. Amino acid sequence: CASSLIAGGLIDGYTF.

CDR3 loop: CASSPYRSPKETQYF. The CDR3 bases are TGTGCCAGCAGCCCCTATAGGTCCCCTAAAGAGACCCAGTACTTC. The V gene is TRBV11-2, the J gene TRBJ2-5; D is undetermined. Germline V gene data show CDR1 as SGHAT and CDR2 as FQNNGV. V shed 5 bases and J shed 3 bases, with 16 bases lying between them. The CDR3 extends over 15 amino acids.

The chain has TRBV15 and TRBJ1-4; 11 positions agree with TRBD1. The V gene's germline CDR1 is LNHNV and CDR2 YYDKDF (reference sequence). The length of the CDR3 is 16 residues. With V trimmed by 2 bases and J by 8 bases, 7 bases remained unmatched. The CDR3 DNA reads TGTGCCACCAGCAGACTTGGACAGGGGGCTCGGGAAAAACTGTTTTTT. Translated, it gives CATSRLGQGAREKLFF.